The 30 T cell receptor beta chains reported below all come from one sample, sequenced in a study of T cell responses to AZD1222 COVID-19 vaccine. TCRdb's table, derived via immunoSEQ multiplex PCR, lists solely in-frame clones and lacks some. Altogether 90,000 to 150,000 clones are present, around nine tenths being singletons, with the ten largest covering roughly 12%. The material was peripheral blood, obtained on day 0 of AZD1222 vaccination. These receptors were obtained from an adult in good health.

The chain combines TRBV28 with TRBJ2-3, with TRBD2 matching over 9 bases. This CDR3 has 14 residues. Trimming took 7 bases from V and 6 from J; bases not matched to a gene: 8. Germline assignment: CDR1 MDHEN and CDR2 SYDVKM. The CDR3 here is CASIGGRAMDTQYF. The CDR3 bases are TGTGCCAGCATCGGCGGGAGGGCCATGGATACGCAGTATTTT.

The V and J genes are TRBV6-5 and TRBJ1-4, with D perhaps TRBD1 (5 bases). From germline, CDR1 is MNHEY and CDR2 SVGAGI. The CDR3 length is 13 residues. Trimming pared 5 bases from V and 8 bases from J, leaving 12 bases between. The DNA for the CDR3 is TGTGCCAGCAGTCCCATGGGGGAGGAAAAACTGTTTTTT. It yields the protein CASSPMGEEKLFF.

The chain joins TRBV6-5 to TRBJ1-1, with a weak D call TRBD1 (6 bases). The V end lost 5 bases, the J end lost 10 bases, and 17 bases lay between the germline ends. Germline V lookup: CDR1 MNHEY, CDR2 SVGAGI. The CDR3 runs to 13 residues. The CDR3 DNA follows: TGTGCCAGCAGTCTAACTACAGGGTTGGGAGCTTTCTTT. As protein: CASSLTTGLGAFF.

The rearrangement links TRBV20-1 to TRBJ2-7; 11 bases line up with TRBD1. The ends lost 3 bases at V and 4 bases at J; junction bases unmatched: 8. Germline assignment: CDR1 DFQATT and CDR2 SNEGSKA (reference sequence). This CDR3 has 15 residues. The CDR3 DNA reads as TGCAGTGCTAGTTACGGACAGGGGGCATCGTACGAGCAGTACTTC. This encodes CSASYGQGASYEQYF.

The chain has TRBV29-1 and TRBJ2-3; D possibly matches TRBD1 or TRBD2 (5 bases each). Trimming shortened V by 4 bases and J by 2 bases, and 7 bases separated the two germline ends. Germline lookup yields CDR1 SQVTM and CDR2 ANQGSEA. The CDR3 has 12 amino acids. This CDR3 reads CSVGGDTDTQYF. The CDR3 DNA reads TGCAGCGTTGGAGGGGACACAGATACGCAGTATTTT.

This clone occurred a few times. The rearrangement uses TRBV27 and TRBJ1-5; a weak D match, TRBD1 (5 bases). The CDR3 contains 14 residues. Germline loops: CDR1 MNHEY, CDR2 SMNVEV (reference sequence). Between the trimmed V and J ends, which lost 2 bases and 5 bases, there was a span of 10 bases. CDR3 sequence: CASSLLGADQPQHF. For the CDR3, the DNA is TGTGCCAGCAGTTTACTAGGGGCGGATCAGCCCCAGCATTTT.

The V call is TRBV7-2, the J call TRBJ2-1; 9 bases are a match to TRBD2. Germline V lookup: CDR1 SGHTA, CDR2 FQGNSA. The CDR3 is made up of 16 amino acids. The V gene end was trimmed by 6 bases and the J gene end by 0 bases; junction bases not matched to a gene: 6. CDR3 residues: CASSLAGTSSYNEQFF. In DNA form, the CDR3 reads TGTGCCAGCAGTCTAGCGGGGACCAGCTCCTACAATGAGCAGTTCTTC. Complete variable domain (other parts from reference TRBV7-2 and TRBJ2-1): GAGVSQSPSNKVTEKGKDVELRCDPISGHTALYWYRQSLGQGLEFLIYFQGNSAPDKSGLPSDRFSAERTGGSVSTLTIQRTQQEDSAVYLCASSLAGTSSYNEQFFGPGTRLTVL.

This clone was detected once. The chain combines TRBV28 with TRBJ1-5; D is undetermined. The CDR3 consists of 12 residues. Trimming took off 5 bases at V and 7 bases at J, with 9 bases between the two ends. Germline V CDR1 and CDR2: MDHEN, SYDVKM. The CDR3 sequence is CASSVGWQPQHF. CDR3 DNA: TGTGCCAGCAGTGTGGGCTGGCAGCCCCAGCATTTT.

The chain employs TRBV7-2 and TRBJ1-3; 7 bases align to TRBD1. The germline V gene has CDR1 SGHTA and CDR2 FQGNSA. This CDR3 spans 15 amino acids. Trimming removed 5 bases from V and 2 bases from J; junction bases left unmatched: 6. CDR3 DNA sequence: TGTGCCAGCAGCGCTGACAGGGCTACTGGAAACACCATATATTTT. It codes for CASSADRATGNTIYF.

The chain is built from TRBV7-9 and TRBJ2-1; the match to TRBD2 covers 12 bases. Germline trimming cut 4 bases from V and 6 bases from J; bases unmatched to any gene: 10. The CDR3 is made up of 17 amino acids. Germline CDR1 and CDR2: SEHNR and FQNEAQ (reference sequence). The CDR3: CASSSHSGTSGRNEQFF. DNA for the CDR3: TGTGCCAGCAGCTCCCATTCGGGGACTAGCGGGCGCAATGAGCAGTTCTTC.

V gene TRBV2 combines with J gene TRBJ2-1; 9 bases fit TRBD2. With V trimmed by 6 bases and J by 2 bases, 11 bases remained unmatched. This CDR3 has 17 residues. Germline CDR1 is SNHLY and CDR2 is FYNNEI. The chain's CDR3 is CASRFEASGTAYNEQFF. The CDR3 DNA follows: TGTGCCAGCAGATTCGAGGCTAGCGGGACTGCCTACAATGAGCAGTTCTTC.

J is TRBJ2-1 and V is TRBV9, with D maybe TRBD1 (6 bases). The V end was cut by 4 bases, the J end by 4 bases, with 24 bases between. CDR3 length: 18 residues. Germline values: CDR1 SGDLS, CDR2 YYNGEE. As DNA, the CDR3 is TGTGCCAGCAGCCTACGGGACACAGAACCCTATTTTTACAATGAGCAGTTCTTC. Its translation is CASSLRDTEPYFYNEQFF.

The chain joins TRBV29-1 to TRBJ2-7; 7 positions agree with TRBD1. The CDR3 consists of 12 residues. V lost 7 bases, J lost 1 base, and 4 bases stayed unmatched. CDR1 SQVTM and CDR2 ANQGSEA come from the germline V gene. The DNA of the CDR3 is TGCAGCGCCCGGGACAGTTCCTACGAGCAGTACTTC. Amino acids: CSARDSSYEQYF.

This clone was recorded only once. The V gene is TRBV7-3, the J gene TRBJ2-2; 8 bases are shared with TRBD2. The V and J ends lost 5 bases and 7 bases, in that order; junction bases with no gene match: 12. CDR1 and CDR2 from the germline V gene are SGHTA and FQGTGA. The CDR3 spans 16 residues. The CDR3 DNA follows: TGTGCCAGCAGCCTTAAACCGGGACTAGTGGGCGGGGAGCTGTTTTTT. Amino acids: CASSLKPGLVGGELFF. Full variable domain (missing parts from reference TRBV7-3 and TRBJ2-2): GAGVSQTPSNKVTEKGKYVELRCDPISGHTALYWYRQSLGQGPEFLIYFQGTGAADDSGLPNDRFFAVRPEGSVSTLKIQRTERGDSAVYLCASSLKPGLVGGELFFGEGSRLTVL.

The J gene is TRBJ2-1, the V gene TRBV7-2; 7 bases agree with TRBD2. The germline CDR1 and CDR2 sequences are SGHTA and FQGNSA. The trim removed 5 bases at V and 7 bases at J, leaving 8 bases unmatched. The CDR3 is 14 residues long. CDR3 loop: CASSPSTSRNEQFF. As DNA, the CDR3 is TGTGCCAGCAGCCCGTCGACTAGCAGGAATGAGCAGTTCTTC.

This clone has only one observation. The chain carries TRBV28 and TRBJ2-7, with D unresolved. The CDR3 sequence is 12 residues long. Trimming left V 4 bases short and J 3 bases short, with 7 bases between. Per the germline V gene, CDR1 is MDHEN and CDR2 is SYDVKM. The CDR3 loop reads CASSSTLYEQYF. The CDR3 DNA follows: TGTGCCAGCAGTTCGACCCTCTACGAGCAGTACTTC.

V gene TRBV5-4 combines with J gene TRBJ2-3, with D perhaps matching TRBD1 or TRBD2 (5 bases each). Trimming left V 4 bases short and J 3 bases short, with 12 bases between. CDR3 length: 14 residues. Germline assignment: CDR1 SGHNT and CDR2 YYREEE (reference sequence). The CDR3 loop reads CASSPWGRTDTQYF. For the CDR3, the DNA is TGTGCCAGCAGCCCGTGGGGGAGAACAGATACGCAGTATTTT.

The chain is built from TRBV27 and TRBJ2-7, with TRBD1 identical over 9 bases. J was trimmed by 9 bases and V by 5 bases; bases with no gene match: 20. CDR3 length: 17 residues. CDR1 and CDR2 (germline): MNHEY, SMNVEV (reference sequence). This CDR3 reads CASSLTQTGTGLTRQYF. The CDR3 region has the DNA TGTGCCAGCAGTCTGACCCAGACCGGGACAGGGCTGACTCGGCAGTACTTC.

J is TRBJ2-3 and V is TRBV5-1; TRBD2 matches 11 bases. The J segment lost 2 bases and the V segment lost 2 bases, leaving 7 bases of the junction unmatched. Germline CDR1 is SGHRS and CDR2 is YFSETQ. CDR3 size: 17 residues. The DNA for the CDR3 is TGCGCCAGCAGCTTTAGTCTAGCGGGGGGCCCCACAGATACGCAGTATTTT. Residues: CASSFSLAGGPTDTQYF. The entire variable domain, with the rest obtained from reference TRBV5-1 and TRBJ2-3, is as follows: KAGVTQTPRYLIKTRGQQVTLSCSPISGHRSVSWYQQTPGQGLQFLFEYFSETQRNKGNFPGRFSGRQFSNSRSEMNVSTLELGDSALYLCASSFSLAGGPTDTQYFGPGTRLTVL.

This clone was detected ten times or more. This rearrangement joins TRBV24-1 to TRBJ2-3, with D maybe TRBD2 (6 bases). The germline V gene encodes CDR1 KGHDR and CDR2 SFDVKD. V was clipped by 12 bases and J by 8 bases, with 20 bases between them. The CDR3 sequence is 13 residues long. The CDR3 nucleotides are TGTGCCTCCCAAGCGGGTTCACTGCCTACGCAGTATTTT. Translating it yields CASQAGSLPTQYF.

CDR3 sequence reads: CASSLLGGDTEAFF. DNA of the CDR3: TGTGCCAGCTCACTCCTTGGGGGGGACACTGAAGCTTTCTTT. The chain recombines TRBV18 with TRBJ1-1; tentative D call: TRBD1 (5 bases). Germline loops: CDR1 KGHSH, CDR2 LQKENI. V lost 4 bases to trimming and J lost 3 bases, with 12 bases between them. CDR3 length: 14 residues. Combining the CDR3 with reference TRBV18 and TRBJ1-1 gives the whole variable domain NAGVMQNPRHLVRRRGQEARLRCSPMKGHSHVYWYRQLPEEGLKFMVYLQKENIIDESGMPKERFSAEFPKEGPSILRIQQVVRGDSAAYFCASSLLGGDTEAFFGQGTRLTVV.

This sequence joins TRBV19 and TRBJ2-3; the match to TRBD2 covers 7 bases. Germline-derived CDR1 and CDR2 are LNHDA and SQIVND (reference sequence). The V gene end was trimmed by 6 bases and the J gene end by 2 bases; junction bases not matched to a gene: 8. The CDR3 sequence is 15 residues long. The CDR3 DNA is TGTGCCAGTAGGTCGAGCGGGGAGATCACAGATACGCAGTATTTT. It yields the protein CASRSSGEITDTQYF.

The chain has TRBV5-5 and TRBJ2-6; TRBD1 matches 8 bases. V trimming: 4 bases; J trimming: 4 bases; junction bases outside the gene matches: 13. The CDR3 extends over 18 amino acids. Germline-derived CDR1 and CDR2 are SGHKS and YYEKEE (reference sequence). Here the CDR3 reads CASSLNMDRVLGANVLTF. The CDR3 DNA is TGTGCCAGCAGCCTGAACATGGACAGGGTCCTCGGGGCCAACGTCCTGACTTTC.

The V call is TRBV19, the J call TRBJ2-1, with 8 bases fitting TRBD2. This CDR3 region has 18 residues. Germline V gives CDR1 LNHDA, CDR2 SQIVND (reference sequence). J gave up 5 bases and V 1 base, and 13 bases lay outside the gene matches. The CDR3 coding sequence is TGTGCCAGTAGTATAGGAAGGGGAGCGGGAGAGGGTGACAATGAGCAGTTCTTC. Its translation: CASSIGRGAGEGDNEQFF.

V gene TRBV24-1 combines with J gene TRBJ1-1, with a weak D call TRBD1 (5 bases). V shed 9 bases and J shed 5 bases, with 18 bases lying between them. Germline values: CDR1 KGHDR, CDR2 SFDVKD. The CDR3 is 14 amino acids. In DNA, the CDR3 is TGTGCCACCTCGCGTGGGGGGGGGAAGACTGAAGCTTTCTTT. Protein: CATSRGGGKTEAFF.

This clone has only one observation. CDR3 DNA sequence: TGTGCCAGCAGCTTCGGCAGGGGTAATGAGCAGTTCTTC. This translates into CASSFGRGNEQFF. The V gene is TRBV13, the J gene TRBJ2-1, with TRBD1 as a possible D gene (6 bases). CDR1 is PRHDT, CDR2 FYEKMQ, per germline (reference sequence). V was cut by 3 bases and J by 7 bases, with 10 bases left in between. This CDR3 is 13 amino acids long.

This rearrangement joins TRBV11-2 to TRBJ1-1, with D unclear. Germline CDR1 is SGHAT and CDR2 is FQNNGV. The length of the CDR3 is 14 residues. The germline V and J ends were trimmed by 5 bases and 1 base, with 11 bases remaining between them. Here the CDR3 reads CASSPRPSNTEAFF. The CDR3, as DNA: TGTGCCAGCAGCCCTCGACCCTCGAACACTGAAGCTTTCTTT.

The rearrangement links TRBV28 to TRBJ1-5; a possible D gene is TRBD1 (6 bases). Trimming removed 7 bases at V and 5 bases at J, with 15 bases between. This CDR3 comprises 14 residues. Looked up from germline, CDR1 is MDHEN and CDR2 is SYDVKM. The CDR3 DNA is TGTGCCAGCAAATTCAGGGGACTCCATCAGCCCCAGCATTTT. It encodes CASKFRGLHQPQHF.

V and J are TRBV30 and TRBJ1-1, with D unclear. Trimming removed 2 bases from V and 2 bases from J, with 9 bases in between. The CDR3 runs 13 residues. Germline V gene sequence: CDR1 GTSNPN, CDR2 SVGIG (reference sequence). The CDR3 DNA is TGTGCCTGGAGTATGGTGGAAAACACTGAAGCTTTCTTT. Its protein product is CAWSMVENTEAFF.

In its sample, this clone was seen once. The V call is TRBV7-6, the J call TRBJ2-7, with D possibly being TRBD1 or TRBD2 (5 bases each). The V end was cut by 1 base, the J end by 4 bases, with 14 bases between. The length of the CDR3 is 15 residues. Germline CDR1 reads SGHVS; CDR2 reads FNYEAQ. The CDR3 DNA reads TGTGCCAGCAGCTTAGAGGATGGGACGGAATACGAGCAGTACTTC. Protein product: CASSLEDGTEYEQYF.